The 9 T cell receptor beta chains listed next were all sequenced from one sample in a study of blood T cell repertoires in COVID-19. TCRdb keeps only in-frame clones here, not all; method: immunoSEQ multiplex PCR. The sample carries about 76,000 clones, around nine tenths recorded once. The sample consisted of peripheral blood. The receptors originated from a man between 45 and 60 years old with active COVID-19.

In this sample, this clone turned up a few times. The chain joins TRBV15 to TRBJ1-6; the match to TRBD1 covers 10 bases. Germline CDR1 reads LNHNV; CDR2 reads YYDKDF (reference sequence). The CDR3 runs 17 residues. J was trimmed by 0 bases and V by 4 bases; bases with no gene match: 3. This CDR3 is CATSKDRGTSYNSPLHF. CDR3 nucleotides: TGTGCCACCAGCAAGGACAGGGGGACCTCCTATAATTCACCCCTCCACTTT.

The table lists this clone with a count of one. The V and J genes are TRBV6-2 or TRBV6-3 and TRBJ2-1; 15 bases fit TRBD2. CDR3 size: 20 residues. Trimming took 5 bases from V and 2 from J; bases not matched to a gene: 13. Germline CDR1 and CDR2: MNHEY and SVGEGT. In DNA form, the CDR3 reads TGTGCCAGCAGTCCCCCTGGGGGACTAGCGGGAGGCGGAGCCTACAATGAGCAGTTCTTC. The encoded protein is CASSPPGGLAGGGAYNEQFF.

V and J are TRBV19 and TRBJ1-1, with D possibly TRBD1 on 5 matching bases. The V and J ends lost 7 bases and 0 bases respectively, with 12 bases between them. From germline, CDR1 is LNHDA and CDR2 SQIVND (reference sequence). The CDR3 consists of 14 residues. CDR3 sequence reads: CASNWAGMNTEAFF. The DNA for the CDR3 is TGTGCCAGTAATTGGGCAGGGATGAACACTGAAGCTTTCTTT.

This clone appeared once. The chain links TRBV11-2 to TRBJ2-1; tentative D call: TRBD1 (5 bases). V was pared by 1 base and J by 6 bases, with 16 bases between. The CDR3 is 16 amino acids. Germline CDR1 reads SGHAT; CDR2 reads FQNNGV. CDR3 in DNA: TGTGCCAGCAGCTTAGGGTTAGTGGCAGGGTTCAATGAGCAGTTCTTC. As protein: CASSLGLVAGFNEQFF.

The chain recombines TRBV11-2 with TRBJ2-3, with 10 positions matching TRBD2. This CDR3 spans 18 amino acids. Trimming at V came to 0 bases and at J to 3 bases, leaving 9 bases not matched to a gene. Germline V gives CDR1 SGHAT, CDR2 FQNNGV. The CDR3 DNA reads as TGTGCCAGCAGCTTAGATTTGGGTAGCGGGAGGAGTACAGATACGCAGTATTTT. Its translation: CASSLDLGSGRSTDTQYF.

The chain joins TRBV6-5 to TRBJ1-4, with TRBD1 as a possible D gene (5 bases). The germline V and J ends were trimmed by 2 bases and 6 bases, with 13 bases remaining between them. The CDR3 is made up of 15 amino acids. In germline, CDR1 is MNHEY, CDR2 SVGAGI. The chain's CDR3 is CASSYVGVSHEKLFF. The CDR3 DNA sequence: TGTGCCAGCAGTTACGTAGGGGTCTCCCATGAAAAACTGTTTTTT.

The rearrangement links TRBV3-1 (or the pseudogene TRBV3-2) to TRBJ2-7, with TRBD2 identical over 7 bases. The CDR3 runs 17 residues. The junction had 13 bases not matched to a gene; V was cut back by 3 bases and J by 2 bases. Germline V gene data show CDR1 as LGHDT and CDR2 as YNNKEL (reference sequence). CDR3 loop: CASSHTGLAVTAYEQYF. The CDR3 coding sequence is TGTGCCAGCAGCCATACCGGTCTAGCGGTTACCGCCTACGAGCAGTACTTC.

This chain joins TRBV19 and TRBJ2-3; D is perhaps TRBD2 (6 bases). V gave up 1 base and J gave up 0 bases, with 14 bases separating them. The CDR3 sequence is 17 residues long. The germline gives CDR1 LNHDA, CDR2 SQIVND (reference sequence). The CDR3 nucleotides are TGTGCCAGTAGTATAGGGAGTAGCGGAACTAGCACAGATACGCAGTATTTT. It encodes CASSIGSSGTSTDTQYF.

This clone is categorized as medium-sized. This sequence joins TRBV28 and TRBJ1-1; tentative D call: TRBD1 (6 bases). The CDR3 covers 14 residues. CDR1 MDHEN and CDR2 SYDVKM come from the germline V gene. Trimming removed 1 base at V and 4 bases at J, with 10 bases between. The CDR3 reads CASSLYREITEAFF. The CDR3 DNA sequence: TGTGCCAGCAGTTTATACAGGGAGATCACTGAAGCTTTCTTT.